The 3 T cell receptor beta chains reported below all come from one sample, sequenced in a study of blood T cells in healthy people across ages (dated by TCRdb to between 2014 and 2017). Library prep was done by 5' RACE. The sequencer was an Illumina HiSeq 2500. A second PCR of about 6 to 11 cycles was performed with a sample-barcoded 5' primer and a J-beta primer mix. The raw public reads went through TCRdb reprocessing: fastp at Q25, MiXCR clone calling, in-frame beta chains kept. Each entry is one CDR3 protein sequence, shown with its most common DNA and genes. Counted in this sample were around 990,000 distinct CDR3 sequences; around two fifths of them appeared once. Of the sample, around 13% is held by the ten largest clones. Sequencing used blood. Source of these receptors: a young man in good health.

This clonotype was found a few times. The V call is TRBV9, the J call TRBJ2-3; the D gene is possibly TRBD1 (6 bases). CDR1 and CDR2 from the germline V gene are SGDLS and YYNGEE. The CDR3 extends over 20 amino acids. V was shortened by 4 bases and J by 3 bases, with 30 bases between the two germline ends. CDR3 DNA sequence: TGTGCCAGCAGCCCCCTTTCGAACTTGGGGGCAGGCTCCGGGACAGATACGCAGTATTTT. Its protein product is CASSPLSNLGAGSGTDTQYF.

This chain connects TRBV20-1 to TRBJ1-2, with D unresolved. Germline CDR1 DFQATT, CDR2 SNEGSKA (reference sequence). V lost 3 bases and J lost 2, with 10 bases in between. The CDR3 is 13 residues long. CDR3 sequence: CSARVQKNYGYTF. In DNA, the CDR3 is TGCAGTGCTAGGGTTCAGAAAAACTATGGCTACACCTTC.

The sample holds a few counts of this clonotype. V and J are TRBV4-3 and TRBJ2-3, with TRBD2 identical over 8 bases. After removal of 5 bases from V and 5 bases from J, the junction contained 12 bases not matched to a gene. Germline V gene data show CDR1 as LGHNA and CDR2 as YSLEER. CDR3 length: 16 residues. CDR3 DNA sequence: TGCGCCAGCAGCAACCGGGGGGGCCGCGAGAAAGATACGCAGTATTTT. Translated: CASSNRGGREKDTQYF.